This T cell receptor beta chain was documented in a study of identical twins. TCRdb used MiXCR to reprocess the 5' RACE reads, holding one entry per CDR3 protein. The sample lists 430,000 or so distinct CDR3 sequences; roughly a quarter were seen once. The CDR3 length is 14 residues. The germline V gene encodes CDR1 ENHRY and CDR2 SYGVKD. V lost 3 bases and J lost 6; bases outside the gene matches: 3. The same sample was also studied in work on T cells expressing NK-cell markers.

Sequences were obtained from CD4+ T cells sorted from blood. V usage is TRBV10-3 and J usage is TRBJ2-1, with 9 bases aligning to TRBD1. This receptor was obtained from a woman aged 18-29 years in good health. CDR3 loop: CAISERTGANEQFF. Here the CDR3 DNA reads TGTGCCATCAGTGAAAGGACAGGGGCCAATGAGCAGTTCTTC.